Listed below are T cell receptor beta chains from one sample, sequenced in a study of blood T cell repertoires in COVID-19. Data came from immunoSEQ multiplex PCR; TCRdb stores just in-frame clones and leaves some out. There are some 370,000 clones in the sample; approximately 87% occur only once, and 10% lies in the top ten. The specimen was peripheral blood. The receptors stem from a young woman with COVID-19, enrolled during active disease. The CDR3 runs from the conserved cysteine through the conserved F or W. Fields, in order: clone size, V gene, D gene, J gene, CDR3 DNA, CDR3 protein. A D gene is named only where the DNA matches it firmly. Size values are once, few and many counts, or a class for expanded clones, and some rows have none.

.,TRBV19,TRBD1,TRBJ2-1,TGTGCCAGTAGTAGCCCTCGACAGGGTAGGGACAGGAATGAGCAGTTCTTC,CASSSPRQGRDRNEQFF
.,TRBV6-5,.,TRBJ2-7,TGTGCCAGCAAACGACGGACTTCCAGCTCCTACGAGCAGTACTTC,CASKRRTSSSYEQYF
.,TRBV7-3,.,TRBJ2-3,TGTGCCAGCAGCTTAGGGCAGGCTAACACAGATACGCAGTATTTT,CASSLGQANTDTQYF
.,TRBV5-5,TRBD1,TRBJ2-7,TGTGCCAGCAGGGGGGACAGGGGTTCCTCCTTCTCCTACGAGCAGTACTTC,CASRGDRGSSFSYEQYF
.,TRBV29-1,.,TRBJ2-6,TGCAGCGTTGAAGGGGGCCATCCTGGGGCCAACGTCCTGACTTTC,CSVEGGHPGANVLTF
.,TRBV27,.,TRBJ1-1,TGTGCCAGCAGTTTATCACCAGGTCTGAACACTGAAGCTTTCTTT,CASSLSPGLNTEAFF
.,TRBV2,.,TRBJ1-4,TGTGCCAGCAGCCCAGAAGGGGCTGAAAAACTGTTTTTT,CASSPEGAEKLFF
.,TRBV6-8,TRBD2,TRBJ2-1,TGTGCCAGCGGCGGCCGAGCGGGAAGCTCCTACAATGAGCAGTTCTTC,CASGGRAGSSYNEQFF
.,TRBV5-1,TRBD1,TRBJ1-2,TGCGCCAGCAGCCTAAGGACAGGGGTCTCCTATGGCTACACCTTC,CASSLRTGVSYGYTF
once,TRBV18,.,TRBJ1-2,TGTGCCAGCTCACCAGGGACTTTGATTCACTTC,CASSPGTLIHF
.,TRBV24-1,TRBD2,TRBJ2-5,TGTGCCACCAGTGAGGCAAGCGGGAGGCCCCAAGAGACCCAGTACTTC,CATSEASGRPQETQYF
.,TRBV30,.,TRBJ1-3,TGTGCCTGGGGAGGACACCCGTCTGGAAACACCATATATTTT,CAWGGHPSGNTIYF
.,TRBV5-1,TRBD2,TRBJ2-7,TGCGCCAGCAGCTCACTAGCGGGAGAGGGAGAGCAGTACTTC,CASSSLAGEGEQYF
.,TRBV18,TRBD1,TRBJ2-7,TGTGCCAGCTCCCCGAAGGGACAGGGGACTTCCTACGAGCAGTACTTC,CASSPKGQGTSYEQYF
.,TRBV14,.,TRBJ2-6,TGTGCCAGCAGCTTCAGGGGCCCGCCCTTTTCTGGGGCCAACGTCCTGACTTTC,CASSFRGPPFSGANVLTF
.,TRBV6-1,TRBD1,TRBJ1-4,TGTGCCAGCAGTGAACGGGGGACAGGGGTTTATGAAAAACTGTTTTTT,CASSERGTGVYEKLFF
few,TRBV7-2,.,TRBJ2-5,TGTGCCAGCAGCAGAACTAGGAGCGGTGGGGAGACCCAGTACTTC,CASSRTRSGGETQYF
few,TRBV4-1,TRBD2,TRBJ2-7,TGCGCCAGCAGCCAAGTGTCGGGAGGGCTCGAGCAGTACTTC,CASSQVSGGLEQYF
.,TRBV27,.,TRBJ1-2,TGTGCCAGCAGTAGCGGGAGCCGGCACCACTATGGCTACACCTTC,CASSSGSRHHYGYTF
.,TRBV6-4,TRBD2,TRBJ2-1,TGTGCCAGCAGCCCGACTAGCGGGAGTAACGATGAGCAGTTCTTC,CASSPTSGSNDEQFF
once,TRBV29-1,.,TRBJ2-3,TGCAGCGTTGAGTGTCAGGGGAGAATCACAGATACGCAGTATTTT,CSVECQGRITDTQYF
few,TRBV29-1,.,TRBJ1-1,TGCGGCAGGGACACTGAAGCTTTCTTT,CGRDTEAFF
.,TRBV27,TRBD1,TRBJ2-2,TGTGCCAGCAGTCCAGGGGACAGGGTATACACCGGGGAGCTGTTTTTT,CASSPGDRVYTGELFF
.,TRBV19,.,TRBJ2-3,TGTGCCAGTAGTACCCGCGGGGAGCCAGATACGCAGTATTTT,CASSTRGEPDTQYF
.,TRBV30,TRBD1,TRBJ1-2,TGTGCCTGGAGTGTACCCGGACAGGGAGGCTATGGCTACACCTTC,CAWSVPGQGGYGYTF
.,TRBV12-3/TRBV12-4,.,TRBJ2-2,TGTGCCAGCAGACTAAGGGGCGGGGAGCTGTTTTTT,CASRLRGGELFF
.,TRBV30,.,TRBJ2-3,TGTGCCTCCTCCGGGACTAGCACAGATACGCAGTATTTT,CASSGTSTDTQYF
.,TRBV3-1/TRBV3-2,.,TRBJ1-1,TGTGCCAGCAGCCAACAGAACACTGAAGCTTTCTTT,CASSQQNTEAFF
once,TRBV2,TRBD2,TRBJ2-1,TGTGCCAGCAGTGAAGTGGGACTAGCTTACAATGAGCAGTTCTTC,CASSEVGLAYNEQFF
.,TRBV10-3,TRBD1,TRBJ2-7,TGTGCCATCAGTGATTCTAGGGACAGGGTCTCCTACGAGCAGTACTTC,CAISDSRDRVSYEQYF
.,TRBV5-1,.,TRBJ1-3,TGCGCCAGCAGCTTGGAACAGTTCTCTGGAAACACCATATATTTT,CASSLEQFSGNTIYF
.,TRBV10-1,.,TRBJ2-2,TGCGCCAGCAGTGCCAGGGGCACCGGGGAGCTGTTTTTT,CASSARGTGELFF
.,TRBV11-2,TRBD2,TRBJ2-4,TGTGCCAGCAGCTTAGGCCCGGGACTAGCGGGAAACATTCAGTACTTC,CASSLGPGLAGNIQYF
.,TRBV18,.,TRBJ2-2,TGTGCCAGCTCACCAACAGTGGGCACCGGGGAGCTGTTTTTT,CASSPTVGTGELFF
once,TRBV19,.,TRBJ2-7,TGTGCCAGTAGTATATCCCCCAGGCCGCGCTACGAGCAGTACTTC,CASSISPRPRYEQYF
.,TRBV2,TRBD1,TRBJ2-7,TGTGCCAGCAGTACCCGAGAGGACAGGGCCTCCTACGAGCAGTACTTC,CASSTREDRASYEQYF
.,TRBV2,.,TRBJ1-2,TGTGCCAGCAGTGACAGGCCGACCTATGGCTACACCTTC,CASSDRPTYGYTF
.,TRBV5-6,TRBD2,TRBJ2-1,TGTGCCAGCAGCTTCCTCAGCGGGAGGGTAAAGCAGTTCTTC,CASSFLSGRVKQFF